The sequence of this T cell receptor (beta chain) was determined in a study of T-cell reconstitution after alpha-beta-depleted transplantation in children (dated by TCRdb to 2016 to 2017). Background on the whole study: The study quantitatively tracked T-cell immune reconstitution after TCRalphabeta/CD19-depleted allogeneic hematopoietic cell transplantation in children using TCR repertoire profiling.

This clonotype was seen a handful of times. What this receptor recognizes is not known. No base qualities exist here, and no much larger clone lies one base off it. Taken with the paper, the label for treatment or condition translates to: allogeneic hematopoietic cell transplantation with graft depleted of TCRalphabeta T cells and CD19 B cells. The transplant recipients were children given TCRalphabeta/CD19-depleted allogeneic hematopoietic cell grafts. Here is what the overall study found, with its caveats: Over the following months the frequencies of hyperexpanded clones went down, and after one year T-cell counts and TCRbeta diversity were mostly credited to newly produced T cells. In some patients, the high TCRbeta diversity seen at day 60 was put down to recipient T cells and intrathymic progenitors that had survived conditioning. Apparently early alphabetaT-cell count recovery about two months after transplant reportedly relied on only several hundred rapidly expanded clones derived from non-depleted graft cells.

The protocol used for the library was PCR. The sequencer was an Illumina HiSeq 2500. To normalize quantification of the TCRbeta repertoire, the TCR libraries were built with molecular barcoding that relied on unique molecular identifiers. The public reads were reprocessed in TCRdb via fastp at Q25 and MiXCR, keeping in-frame beta chains. A single entry per CDR3 protein holds the most common genes and DNA from its merged rows. This sample holds roughly 100,000 distinct CDR3 sequences; about 8% were observed only once. The ten largest clones represent around 17% of the sample. The CDR3 contains 18 residues, cysteine and phenylalanine counted. Of the read, only the CDR3 DNA is kept; its 54 bases are in frame from base 1. Looking up the germline V gene yields CDR1 SGHRS and CDR2 YFSETQ. V is trimmed back by 5 bases and J by 0 bases, and the junction contains 8 bases that no gene match accounts for.

The clonotype originates from a boy between 2 and 15 years old with acute lymphoblastic leukemia, due to receive a stem cell transplant. The chain couples TRBV5-1 to TRBJ2-3, and 14 junction bases match TRBD2. Source: PBMCs, taken before TCRalphabeta/CD19-depleted stem cell transplant. Here is the DNA: TGCGCCAGCAGGCTTGGGACTAGCGGGGGAAGAAGCACAGATACGCAGTATTTT. This encodes CASRLGTSGGRSTDTQYF.